Listed below are T cell receptor beta chains from one sample, sequenced in a study of blood T cell repertoires in COVID-19. Assay: immunoSEQ multiplex PCR; the TCRdb copy retains only in-frame clones and omits some. Among hundreds of thousands of clones listed, 70% to 90% were seen once. The sequenced sample consisted of peripheral blood. The receptors were sampled from a young man with active or convalescent COVID-19. The CDR3 runs from the conserved cysteine through the conserved F or W. A D gene is named only where the DNA matches it firmly. Size is stated for part of the rows, as once, few or many counts, or as a class when the clone is expanded.

J | D | V | size | DNA | CDR3
TRBJ1-5 | NA | TRBV19 | NA | TGTGCCAGCTCCGAACATAGCAATCAGCCCCAGCATTTT | CASSEHSNQPQHF
TRBJ2-3 | NA | TRBV18 | NA | TGTGCCAGCGAGGTGGGCACAGATACGCAGTATTTT | CASEVGTDTQYF
TRBJ2-2 | TRBD2 | TRBV6-1 | few | TGTGCCAGCAGTGACCCTCGGGGGGGATTCACCGGGGAGCTGTTTTTT | CASSDPRGGFTGELFF
TRBJ2-3 | NA | TRBV6-9 | NA | TGTGCCAGCAGTTATTCCAGGGTTGCAGATACGCAGTATTTT | CASSYSRVADTQYF
TRBJ2-5 | TRBD2 | TRBV9 | once | TGTGCCAGCAGCGTTAGCGGGGGGCTACAAGAGACCCAGTACTTC | CASSVSGGLQETQYF
TRBJ2-7 | TRBD1 | TRBV27 | NA | TGTGCCAGCAGCTTATCCCCCCAGGGGGACTACGAGCAGTACTTC | CASSLSPQGDYEQYF
TRBJ1-2 | NA | TRBV9 | NA | TGTGCCAGCAGCGTACAGACAGAACAGTCGGATTACTATGGCTACACCTTC | CASSVQTEQSDYYGYTF
TRBJ2-1 | NA | TRBV11-2 | NA | TGTGCCAGCAGCCGAGCCGGGAGTAGTGCTGAGCAGTTCTTC | CASSRAGSSAEQFF
TRBJ1-3 | NA | TRBV18 | NA | TGTGCCAGCTCCCAGAGAGGCAGCCACTCTGGAAACACCATATATTTT | CASSQRGSHSGNTIYF
TRBJ1-5 | NA | TRBV6-2/TRBV6-3 | NA | TGTGCCAGCAGTTACTGGTTCCCAGGGATTCAGCCCCAGCATTTT | CASSYWFPGIQPQHF
TRBJ2-7 | TRBD2 | TRBV6-2/TRBV6-3 | once | TGTGCCAGCAGTGCTAGCGGGGCCTACGAGCAGTACTTC | CASSASGAYEQYF
TRBJ2-3 | TRBD2 | TRBV6-2/TRBV6-3 | NA | TGTGCCAGCAGTTACTCGAGAGAGCGGGGGGCAGGTACAGATACGCAGTATTTT | CASSYSRERGAGTDTQYF
TRBJ1-2 | NA | TRBV19 | NA | TGTGCCAGTAGGACGGGAGCCGGGTATCTTGGCTATGGCTACACCTTC | CASRTGAGYLGYGYTF
TRBJ2-2 | NA | TRBV7-9 | NA | TGTGCCAGCAGCTTAACCGGGGCGAACACCGGGGAGCTGTTTTTT | CASSLTGANTGELFF
TRBJ2-2 | NA | TRBV6-4 | NA | TGTGCCAGCAGTGGGACAGCCACCGGGGAGCTGTTTTTT | CASSGTATGELFF
TRBJ2-2 | TRBD2 | TRBV19 | once | TGTGCCAGTAGCCTAGCGGGGGAGCTGGGGGAGCTGTTTTTT | CASSLAGELGELFF
TRBJ2-5 | NA | TRBV24-1 | NA | TGTGCCACCAGCCAGGGGGAGACCCAGTACTTC | CATSQGETQYF
TRBJ1-5 | TRBD1 | TRBV9 | once | TGTGCCAGCAGCGCCGGGACAGGCTATCAGCCCCAGCATTTT | CASSAGTGYQPQHF
TRBJ2-1 | TRBD1 | TRBV5-4 | NA | TGTGCCAGCAGCTTAGGGACAGGGTTGTACAATGAGCAGTTCTTC | CASSLGTGLYNEQFF
TRBJ1-2 | TRBD1 | TRBV3-1/TRBV3-2 | NA | TGTGCCAGCAGCCCCGGGACAGTCAACTATGGCTACACCTTC | CASSPGTVNYGYTF